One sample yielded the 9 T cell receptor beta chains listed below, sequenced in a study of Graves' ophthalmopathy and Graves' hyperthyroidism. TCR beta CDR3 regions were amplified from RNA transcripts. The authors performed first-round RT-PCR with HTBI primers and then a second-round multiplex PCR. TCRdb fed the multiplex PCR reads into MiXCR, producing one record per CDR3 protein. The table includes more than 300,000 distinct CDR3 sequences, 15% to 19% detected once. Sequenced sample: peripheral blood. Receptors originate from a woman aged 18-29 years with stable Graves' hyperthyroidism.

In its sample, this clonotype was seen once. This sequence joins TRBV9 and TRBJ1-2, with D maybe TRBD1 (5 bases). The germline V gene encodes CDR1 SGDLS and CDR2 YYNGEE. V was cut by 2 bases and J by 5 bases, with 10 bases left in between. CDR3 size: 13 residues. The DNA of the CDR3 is TGTGCCAGCAGCGTGTACGGGGCTTATGGCTACACCTTC. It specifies CASSVYGAYGYTF.

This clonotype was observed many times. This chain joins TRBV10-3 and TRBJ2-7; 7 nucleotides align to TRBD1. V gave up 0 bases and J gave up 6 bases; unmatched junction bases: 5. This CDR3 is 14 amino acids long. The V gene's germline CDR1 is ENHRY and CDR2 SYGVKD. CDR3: CAISESDRAAEQYF. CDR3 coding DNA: TGTGCCATCAGTGAGTCAGACAGGGCGGCCGAGCAGTACTTC.

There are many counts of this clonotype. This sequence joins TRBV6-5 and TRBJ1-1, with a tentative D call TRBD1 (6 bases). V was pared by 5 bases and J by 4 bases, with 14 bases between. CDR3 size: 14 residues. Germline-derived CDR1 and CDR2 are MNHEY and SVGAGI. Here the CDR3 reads CASSTQGRFTEAFF. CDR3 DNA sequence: TGTGCCAGCAGTACCCAGGGGAGGTTCACTGAAGCTTTCTTT.

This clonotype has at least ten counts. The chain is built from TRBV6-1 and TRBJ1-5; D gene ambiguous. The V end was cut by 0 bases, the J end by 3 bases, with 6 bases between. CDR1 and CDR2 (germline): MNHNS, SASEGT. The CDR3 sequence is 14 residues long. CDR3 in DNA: TGTGCCAGCAGTGAAGCGGGAACCAATCAGCCCCAGCATTTT. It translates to CASSEAGTNQPQHF.

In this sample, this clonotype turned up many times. In DNA form, the CDR3 reads TGTGCCAGCAGCCGAAATAGGGGCCCACTTTACGAGCAGTACTTC. It encodes CASSRNRGPLYEQYF. The chain has TRBV27 and TRBJ2-7; weak D call: TRBD1 (5 bases). CDR3 length: 15 amino acids. Per the germline V gene, CDR1 is MNHEY and CDR2 is SMNVEV (reference sequence). V was clipped by 6 bases and J by 4 bases, with 19 bases between them.

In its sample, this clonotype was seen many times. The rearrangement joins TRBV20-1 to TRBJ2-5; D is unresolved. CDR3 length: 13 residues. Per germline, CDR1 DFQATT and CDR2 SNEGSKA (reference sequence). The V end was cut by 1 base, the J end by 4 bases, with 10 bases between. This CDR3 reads CSARVDSGETQYF. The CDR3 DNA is TGCAGTGCTAGAGTAGATTCCGGAGAGACCCAGTACTTC.

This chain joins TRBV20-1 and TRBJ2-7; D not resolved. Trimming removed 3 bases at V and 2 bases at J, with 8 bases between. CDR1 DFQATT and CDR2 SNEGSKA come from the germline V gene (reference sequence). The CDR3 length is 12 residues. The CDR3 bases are TGCAGTGCTAGTCAAATCACCTACGAGCAGTACTTC. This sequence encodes CSASQITYEQYF.

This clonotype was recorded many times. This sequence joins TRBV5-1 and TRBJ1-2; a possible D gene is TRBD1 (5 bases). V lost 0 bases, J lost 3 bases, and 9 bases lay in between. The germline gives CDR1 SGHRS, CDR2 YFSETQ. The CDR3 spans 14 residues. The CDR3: CASSLGGRDYGYTF. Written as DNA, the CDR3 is TGCGCCAGCAGCTTGGGAGGCAGGGACTATGGCTACACCTTC.

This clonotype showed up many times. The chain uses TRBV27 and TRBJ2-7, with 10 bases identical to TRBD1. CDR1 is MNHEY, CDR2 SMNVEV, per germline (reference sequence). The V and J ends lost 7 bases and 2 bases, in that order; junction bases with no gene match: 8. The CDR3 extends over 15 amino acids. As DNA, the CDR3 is TGTGCCAGCACCTGGGCAGGACAGGGGGCCTACGAGCAGTACTTC. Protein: CASTWAGQGAYEQYF.